This T cell receptor (beta chain) was documented in a study of blood T cell repertoires in COVID-19. Study at large: The samples span acute and convalescent COVID-19 from the United States, Italy and Spain. Sources were T cells, B-cell-depleted T cells, or PBMCs; the material itself was cDNA or gDNA.

The table lists this clone with a count of one. V lost 0 bases and J 5 bases, leaving 10 bases between the germline ends. The CDR3 sequence is 14 residues long. CDR1 is MNHEY, CDR2 SVGAGI, per germline. The protocol was immunoSEQ multiplex PCR, while the TCRdb copy is restricted to in-frame clones and leaves out a portion. The sample contains 190,000 or so clones, roughly 89% of which appear only once. Sequencing was done on a sample of peripheral blood. The V call is TRBV6-5, the J call TRBJ2-5; no definite D call. The TCR sequence derives from a young woman who had recovered from COVID-19. The CDR3 region has the DNA TGTGCCAGCAGTTACTCATCAGGTGGGGAGACCCAGTACTTC. Protein sequence: CASSYSSGGETQYF.